This TCR beta chain derives from a study of control samples from healthy donors and cancer patients. The assay was immunoSEQ multiplex PCR, and TCRdb's table has in-frame clones only and misses some. The table gives about 190,000 clones; the top ten clones make up around 2% of it. This CDR3 comprises 15 residues. The V gene's germline CDR1 is SGHTA and CDR2 FQGNSA. Unmatched junction bases numbered 5, after V lost 0 bases and J lost 8 bases. The sample consisted of blood. The TCR originated in a woman aged 25-40 years in good health. The chain couples TRBV7-2 to TRBJ1-4; 8 bases are shared with TRBD1. Here the CDR3 reads CASSLAGQAGEKLFF. The DNA for the CDR3 is TGTGCCAGCAGCTTAGCGGGACAGGCGGGAGAAAAACTGTTTTTT.